Included here is one TCR beta chain sequence, with context. Its antigen is still unknown. The sample belongs to a study of glioma-infiltrating T cells after dendritic cell vaccination. Looking at the study overall: Autologous tumor lysate-pulsed dendritic cell vaccination was given between the early 2000s and the early 2010s. Study-wide findings and caveats: Estimated pretreatment TIL content predicted outcome after dendritic cell vaccination.

Here immunoSEQ multiplex PCR was the method, and the copy in TCRdb shows in-frame clones only, minus some. The repertoire consists of 110,000 or so clones, with around 89% occurring once and the leading ten covering 2.7%. The CDR3 runs to 14 residues. Germline lookup yields CDR1 SGDLS and CDR2 YYNGEE. The V and J ends lost 3 bases and 2 bases respectively, with 11 bases between them. The time point is: after dendritic cell vaccination, including at tumor progression/relapse. None of the glioblastoma patients had an isocitrate dehydrogenase mutation. This receptor was identified in a human donor with glioblastoma. The rearrangement links TRBV9 to TRBJ1-1; D may be TRBD1 (5 bases). The material was blood, obtained after dendritic cell vaccination. The CDR3 here is CASSDRDFNTEAFF. Written as DNA, the CDR3 is TGTGCCAGCAGCGACCGGGACTTTAACACTGAAGCTTTCTTT.